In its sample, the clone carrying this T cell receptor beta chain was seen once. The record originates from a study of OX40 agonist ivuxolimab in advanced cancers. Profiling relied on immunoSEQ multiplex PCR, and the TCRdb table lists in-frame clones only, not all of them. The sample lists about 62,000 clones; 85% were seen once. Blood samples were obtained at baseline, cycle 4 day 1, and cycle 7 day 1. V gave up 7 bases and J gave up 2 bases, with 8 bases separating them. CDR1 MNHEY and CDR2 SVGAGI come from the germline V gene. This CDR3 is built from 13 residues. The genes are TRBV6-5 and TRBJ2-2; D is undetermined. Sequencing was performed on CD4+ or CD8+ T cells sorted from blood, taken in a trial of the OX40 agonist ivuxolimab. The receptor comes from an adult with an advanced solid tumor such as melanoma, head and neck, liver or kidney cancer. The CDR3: CASTKVNTGELFF. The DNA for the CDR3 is TGTGCCAGCACGAAAGTTAACACCGGGGAGCTGTTTTTT.